The 27 T cell receptor beta chains in this list originate from one sample, sequenced in a study of cytomegalovirus exposure and HLA in healthy donors. PCR employed 60 Vbeta and 13 Jbeta primers. Data came from immunoSEQ multiplex PCR; TCRdb stores just in-frame clones and leaves some out. The table includes some 100,000 clones, under 80% detected once. What was sequenced was PBMCs. These receptors originate from a man aged 35 to 55 in good health and CMV-seronegative.

The rearrangement uses TRBV7-2 and TRBJ2-3, with 9 bases aligning to TRBD2. The CDR3 consists of 16 residues. Germline CDR1 and CDR2: SGHTA and FQGNSA. With V trimmed by 5 bases and J by 5 bases, 11 bases remained unmatched. The CDR3 loop is CASSKGSGGRGDTQYF. CDR3 sequence (DNA): TGTGCCAGCAGCAAGGGGAGCGGGGGGCGGGGAGATACGCAGTATTTT. The whole variable domain, filled in from reference TRBV7-2 and TRBJ2-3, reads GAGVSQSPSNKVTEKGKDVELRCDPISGHTALYWYRQSLGQGLEFLIYFQGNSAPDKSGLPSDRFSAERTGGSVSTLTIQRTQQEDSAVYLCASSKGSGGRGDTQYFGPGTRLTVL.

The rearrangement joins TRBV21-1 to TRBJ2-7; the table names TRBD2, a call not compared with the DNA. TRBV21-1 is given as a pseudogene. CDR3 length: 14 amino acids. The CDR3 region is CASSMYGTTYEQYV. The CDR3 bases are TGTGCCAGCAGCATGTACGGGACTACCTACGAGCAGTACGTC.

This chain links TRBV5-1 with TRBJ1-2, with a possible D match to TRBD1 (5 bases). The CDR3 loop spans 14 amino acids. V lost 5 bases to trimming and J lost 8 bases, with 19 bases between them. From germline, CDR1 is SGHRS and CDR2 YFSETQ. The CDR3 DNA follows: TGCGCCAGCAGTCTTGGGGGGGAAGACTGGGGCTACACCTTC. Its protein is CASSLGGEDWGYTF.

This sequence joins TRBV5-1 and TRBJ2-1; 12 bases are shared with TRBD2. Per the germline V gene, CDR1 is SGHRS and CDR2 is YFSETQ. This CDR3 has 16 residues. The trim removed 4 bases at V and 6 bases at J, leaving 8 bases unmatched. The CDR3 sequence is CASSPWASGGVNEQFF. The DNA for the CDR3 is TGCGCCAGCAGCCCGTGGGCTAGCGGGGGGGTCAATGAGCAGTTCTTC. Based on the CDR3 plus reference TRBV5-1 and TRBJ2-1, the full variable domain is KAGVTQTPRYLIKTRGQQVTLSCSPISGHRSVSWYQQTPGQGLQFLFEYFSETQRNKGNFPGRFSGRQFSNSRSEMNVSTLELGDSALYLCASSPWASGGVNEQFFGPGTRLTVL.

The chain joins TRBV7-8 to TRBJ1-2, with 8 bases matching TRBD1. The J segment lost 2 bases and the V segment lost 1 base, leaving 15 bases of the junction unmatched. Germline loops: CDR1 SGHVS, CDR2 FQNEAQ. There are 19 residues in the CDR3. CDR3 in amino acids: CASSLVLMVGQGPNYGYTF. CDR3 nucleotide sequence: TGTGCCAGCAGCTTAGTTCTTATGGTCGGACAGGGCCCGAACTATGGCTACACCTTC.

This chain uses TRBV23-1 with TRBJ2-3; D gene uncertain. TRBV23-1 is designated an ORF whose function remains uncertain. V lost 3 bases to trimming and J lost 8 bases, with 6 bases between them. The CDR3 is 11 amino acids. CDR3 sequence: CASSHPVTQYF. As DNA, the CDR3 is TGCGCCAGCAGTCATCCGGTTACGCAGTATTTT.

This chain connects TRBV30 to TRBJ2-5, with 9 bases lining up with TRBD1. The CDR3 has 14 amino acids. Looked up from germline, CDR1 is GTSNPN and CDR2 is SVGIG (reference sequence). The ends lost 7 bases at V and 5 bases at J; junction bases unmatched: 11. The CDR3 DNA sequence: TGTGCCTCGACATACAGGGGGCTCCCTGAGACCCAGTACTTC. Amino acids: CASTYRGLPETQYF. Looking up the rest from reference TRBV30 and TRBJ2-5 gives the full variable domain: SQTIHQWPATLVQPVGSPLSLECTVEGTSNPNLYWYRQAAGRGLQLLFYSVGIGQISSEVPQNLSASRPQDRQFILSSKKLLLSDSGFYLCASTYRGLPETQYFGPGTRLLVL.

J is TRBJ2-1 and V is TRBV7-2, with TRBD2 identical over 13 bases. The CDR3 sequence is 16 residues long. Germline V gene lookup returns CDR1 SGHTA and CDR2 FQGNSA. Trimming cost V 6 bases and J 6 bases; bases outside gene matches: 8. CDR3 loop: CASSNKLAGGPNEQFF. In DNA form, the CDR3 reads TGTGCCAGCAGTAATAAACTAGCGGGGGGGCCCAATGAGCAGTTCTTC. The entire variable domain, with the rest obtained from reference TRBV7-2 and TRBJ2-1, is as follows: GAGVSQSPSNKVTEKGKDVELRCDPISGHTALYWYRQSLGQGLEFLIYFQGNSAPDKSGLPSDRFSAERTGGSVSTLTIQRTQQEDSAVYLCASSNKLAGGPNEQFFGPGTRLTVL.

The gene calls are TRBV11-3 and TRBJ2-2, with 8 bases fitting TRBD2. The CDR3 extends over 14 amino acids. Losses at the gene ends were 2 bases for V and 7 bases for J; bases not matched to a gene: 3. Germline CDR1 SGHNT, CDR2 YENEEA. CDR3 coding DNA: TGTGCCAGCAGCTTAACCAGCGGGGGCGGGGAGCTGTTTTTT. It encodes CASSLTSGGGELFF.

The chain carries TRBV28 and TRBJ1-4; D may be TRBD1 (5 bases). Germline loops: CDR1 MDHEN, CDR2 SYDVKM. V lost 6 bases to trimming and J lost 8 bases, with 16 bases between them. This CDR3 comprises 14 residues. In nucleotides, the CDR3 is TGTGCCAGCAGGCAGGGTGGGTTGGCGGAAAAACTGTTTTTT. Translated: CASRQGGLAEKLFF.

This clone was seen only once. The rearrangement uses TRBV2 and TRBJ2-7, with TRBD2 identical over 7 bases. Trimming at V came to 3 bases and at J to 2 bases, leaving 1 base not matched to a gene. The CDR3 loop spans 13 amino acids. The germline gives CDR1 SNHLY, CDR2 FYNNEI. As DNA, the CDR3 is TGTGCCAGCAGTGACGGGACTACCTACGAGCAGTACGTC. Translated: CASSDGTTYEQYV.

The rearrangement uses TRBV29-1 and TRBJ1-1; TRBD1 is a possible D gene (6 bases). The CDR3 is 14 residues long. Deletions cut 7 bases from V and 6 bases from J, with 21 bases between. In germline, CDR1 is SQVTM, CDR2 ANQGSEA. DNA of the CDR3: TGCAGCGCCGTTATTGACAGGTGGGACGCTGAAGCTTTCTTT. Amino acid sequence: CSAVIDRWDAEAFF.

The rearrangement uses TRBV11-2 and TRBJ2-7, with 9 nucleotides matching TRBD2. Germline CDR1 reads SGHAT; CDR2 reads FQNNGV. This CDR3 is 14 amino acids long. J lost 4 bases, V lost 5 bases, and 6 bases had no gene match. The CDR3, as DNA: TGTGCCAGCAGCATTAGCGGGGGAAAATACGAGCAGTACGTC. Its translation is CASSISGGKYEQYV.

The rearrangement links TRBV19 to TRBJ1-5; possible D gene TRBD1, 5 bases. The V end was cut by 8 bases, the J end by 0 bases, with 17 bases between. Germline V gives CDR1 LNHDA, CDR2 SQIVND (reference sequence). The length of the CDR3 is 16 residues. The CDR3, as DNA: TGTGCCAGTGGAGGGAGAGACAGTTATAGCAATCAGCCCCAGCATTTT. Protein: CASGGRDSYSNQPQHF.

This clone has just a few counts. CDR3 nucleotides: TGTGCCAGCAGCGGGGGGGGGATATTCACTGAAGCTTTCTTT. It is translated as CASSGGGIFTEAFF. This sequence joins TRBV5-6 and TRBJ1-1; D may be TRBD1 (5 bases). Germline assignment: CDR1 SGHDT and CDR2 YYEEEE. Trimming shortened V by 4 bases and J by 4 bases, and 14 bases separated the two germline ends. The CDR3 loop spans 14 amino acids.

The V gene is TRBV6-5, the J gene TRBJ2-5; 9 bases map to TRBD2. V shed 2 bases and J 4 bases; nucleotides not matched to a gene: 8. This CDR3 has 16 residues. Germline CDR1 MNHEY, CDR2 SVGAGI. The CDR3 DNA reads TGTGCCAGCAGTTACGGGGCGGGGGGGCCCTCAGAGACCCAGTACTTC. It yields the protein CASSYGAGGPSETQYF.

The CDR3 spells CASSVDRGGVNEQFF. The DNA for the CDR3 is TGTGCCAGCAGTGTGGACAGGGGAGGGGTAAATGAGCAGTTCTTC. The V call is TRBV2, the J call TRBJ2-1; 9 bases line up with TRBD1. Germline CDR1 and CDR2: SNHLY and FYNNEI. The CDR3 consists of 15 residues. V trimming: 4 bases; J trimming: 7 bases; junction bases outside the gene matches: 8.

V is TRBV7-3 and J is TRBJ2-5; possible D gene TRBD2, 5 bases. The CDR3 is 13 amino acids. Germline V gene data show CDR1 as SGHTA and CDR2 as FQGTGA. Trimming took off 5 bases at V and 5 bases at J, with 12 bases between the two ends. CDR3 DNA: TGTGCCAGCAGCATACTAGGAGCCGAGACCCAGTACTTC. It yields the protein CASSILGAETQYF.

The V and J genes are TRBV5-4 and TRBJ2-2, with a weak D call TRBD1 (5 bases). Trimming stripped 6 bases from V and 5 bases from J, with 17 bases between. The CDR3 is 15 amino acids. Germline CDR1 is SGHNT and CDR2 is YYREEE (reference sequence). The chain's CDR3 is CASTRQGLSTGELFF. The CDR3 DNA sequence: TGTGCCAGCACGCGTCAGGGTCTATCGACCGGGGAGCTGTTTTTT.

V is TRBV5-4 and J is TRBJ1-1; 7 positions agree with TRBD1. V gave up 6 bases and J gave up 0 bases; unmatched junction bases: 14. This CDR3 region has 17 residues. The V gene's germline CDR1 is SGHNT and CDR2 YYREEE (reference sequence). CDR3: CASTETLGTALNTEAFF. The CDR3 DNA sequence: TGTGCCAGCACCGAAACTCTTGGGACAGCCCTGAACACTGAAGCTTTCTTT.

V gene TRBV7-9 combines with J gene TRBJ1-2; 8 positions agree with TRBD1. This CDR3 region has 15 residues. CDR1 is SEHNR, CDR2 FQNEAQ, per germline (reference sequence). Trimming at V came to 4 bases and at J to 5 bases, leaving 9 bases not matched to a gene. The CDR3: CASSWGGQEAYGYTF. For the CDR3, the DNA is TGTGCCAGCAGCTGGGGGGGACAGGAGGCGTATGGCTACACCTTC.

The V gene is TRBV2, the J gene TRBJ1-6; D gene ambiguous. This CDR3 is built from 15 residues. Between the trimmed V and J ends, which lost 4 bases and 7 bases, there was a span of 14 bases. From germline, CDR1 is SNHLY and CDR2 FYNNEI. The chain's CDR3 is CASSVLGQENSPLHF. CDR3 bases: TGTGCCAGCAGTGTCCTTGGGCAGGAAAATTCACCCCTCCACTTT.

The chain has TRBV10-1 and TRBJ2-3, with TRBD1 matching over 8 bases. Losses at the gene ends were 4 bases for V and 5 bases for J; bases not matched to a gene: 11. Germline V gene sequence: CDR1 WNHNN, CDR2 SYGVQD (reference sequence). The CDR3 has 16 amino acids. The CDR3 nucleotides read TGCGCCAGCAGTGGCCTGAGGCAGGGGGCGGGAGATACGCAGTATTTT. The encoded protein is CASSGLRQGAGDTQYF.

The V gene is TRBV5-1, the J gene TRBJ2-7, with TRBD1 matching over 10 bases. The germline gives CDR1 SGHRS, CDR2 YFSETQ. The CDR3 consists of 13 residues. Trimming cost V 3 bases and J 4 bases; bases outside gene matches: 1. Written as DNA, the CDR3 is TGCGCCAGCAGCTGGGACAGGGGTTACGAGCAGTACTTC. Protein product: CASSWDRGYEQYF.

This clone was detected a few times. The V and J genes are TRBV7-2 and TRBJ2-3; maybe TRBD1 (6 bases). Germline V gene lookup returns CDR1 SGHTA and CDR2 FQGNSA. This CDR3 contains 15 residues. V lost 5 bases and J 2 bases, leaving 14 bases between the germline ends. CDR3 sequence (DNA): TGTGCCAGCAGCCCCTTAGGACAGAACACAGATACGCAGTATTTT. This codes for CASSPLGQNTDTQYF.

The chain recombines TRBV28 with TRBJ1-5; D might be TRBD1 (6 bases). The V end lost 6 bases, the J end lost 3 bases, and 15 bases lay between the germline ends. The CDR3 is 15 amino acids. Germline values: CDR1 MDHEN, CDR2 SYDVKM. The CDR3 sequence is CASSLGGGNNQPQHF. As DNA, the CDR3 is TGTGCCAGCAGCTTGGGAGGGGGAAACAATCAGCCCCAGCATTTT.

V and J are TRBV5-6 and TRBJ2-5; TRBD2 aligns across 7 bases. The CDR3 is 16 residues long. V was clipped by 0 bases and J by 5 bases; unmatched bases: 10. The V gene's germline CDR1 is SGHDT and CDR2 YYEEEE. In DNA, the CDR3 is TGTGCCAGCAGCTTGGCTTGGCGGGGGTCTGGGGAGACCCAGTACTTC. Its protein product is CASSLAWRGSGETQYF.